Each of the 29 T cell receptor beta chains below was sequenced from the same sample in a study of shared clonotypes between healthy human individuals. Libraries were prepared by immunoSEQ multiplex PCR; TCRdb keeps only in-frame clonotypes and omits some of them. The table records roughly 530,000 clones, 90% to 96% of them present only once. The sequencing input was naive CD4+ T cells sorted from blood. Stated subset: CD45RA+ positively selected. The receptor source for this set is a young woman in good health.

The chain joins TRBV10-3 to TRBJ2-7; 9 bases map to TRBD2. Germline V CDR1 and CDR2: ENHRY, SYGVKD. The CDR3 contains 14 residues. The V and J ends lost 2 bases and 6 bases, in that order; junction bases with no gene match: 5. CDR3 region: CAISEAGGFFEQYF. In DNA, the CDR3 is TGTGCCATCAGTGAGGCGGGAGGGTTCTTCGAGCAGTACTTC.

CDR3 nucleotide sequence: TGTGCCAGCAGATACGAAGGGGTTCGAGAGACCCAGTACTTC. As protein: CASRYEGVRETQYF. V and J are TRBV28 and TRBJ2-5; D might be TRBD1 (5 bases). Germline CDR1 MDHEN, CDR2 SYDVKM. The CDR3 contains 14 residues. V was pared by 6 bases and J by 4 bases, with 15 bases between.

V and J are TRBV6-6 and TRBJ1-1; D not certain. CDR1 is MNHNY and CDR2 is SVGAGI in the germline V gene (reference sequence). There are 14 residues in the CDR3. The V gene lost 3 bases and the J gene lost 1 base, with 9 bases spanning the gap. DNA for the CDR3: TGTGCCAGCAGTTATAGGCAGACGAACACTGAAGCTTTCTTT. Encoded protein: CASSYRQTNTEAFF.

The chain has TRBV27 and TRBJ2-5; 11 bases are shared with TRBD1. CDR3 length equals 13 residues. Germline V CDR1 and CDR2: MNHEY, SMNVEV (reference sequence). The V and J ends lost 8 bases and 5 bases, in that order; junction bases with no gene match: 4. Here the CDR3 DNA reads TGTGCCAGCGGGACAGGGGGATTTGAGACCCAGTACTTC. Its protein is CASGTGGFETQYF.

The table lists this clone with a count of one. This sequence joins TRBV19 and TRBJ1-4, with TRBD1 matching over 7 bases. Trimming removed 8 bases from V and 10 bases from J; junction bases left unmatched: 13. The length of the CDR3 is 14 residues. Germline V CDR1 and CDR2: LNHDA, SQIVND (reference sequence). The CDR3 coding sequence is TGTGCCAGTGCTCTTCAGACAGGGAGAGGAAAACTGTTTTTT. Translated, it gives CASALQTGRGKLFF.

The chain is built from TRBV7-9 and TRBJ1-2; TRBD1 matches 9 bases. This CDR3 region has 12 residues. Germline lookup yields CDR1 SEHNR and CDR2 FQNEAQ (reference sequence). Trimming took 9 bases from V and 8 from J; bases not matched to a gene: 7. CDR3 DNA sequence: TGTGCCAGTAGACAGGGGGAAGGAGGCTACACCTTC. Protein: CASRQGEGGYTF.

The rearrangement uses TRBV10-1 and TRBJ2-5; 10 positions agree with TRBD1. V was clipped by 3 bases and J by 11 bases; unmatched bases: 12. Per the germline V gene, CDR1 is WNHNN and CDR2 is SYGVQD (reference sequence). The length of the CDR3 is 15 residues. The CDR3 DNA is TGCGCCAGCAGTGAAGGGGACAGGGGATTATACCAGCAGTACTTC. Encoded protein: CASSEGDRGLYQQYF.

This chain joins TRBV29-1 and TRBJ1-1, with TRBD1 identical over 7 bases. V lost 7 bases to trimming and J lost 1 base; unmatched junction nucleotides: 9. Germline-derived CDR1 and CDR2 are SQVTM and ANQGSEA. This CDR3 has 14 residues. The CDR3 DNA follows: TGCAGCGGTGGGACAGACCAGGGGAACACTGAAGCTTTCTTT. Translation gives CSGGTDQGNTEAFF.

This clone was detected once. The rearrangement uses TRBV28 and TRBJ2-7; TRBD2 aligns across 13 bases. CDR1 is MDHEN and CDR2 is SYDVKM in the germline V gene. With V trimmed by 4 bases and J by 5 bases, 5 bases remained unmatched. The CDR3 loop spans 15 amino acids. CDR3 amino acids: CASSYSGTSGNEQYF. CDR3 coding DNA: TGTGCCAGCAGTTATTCCGGGACTAGCGGGAACGAGCAGTACTTC.

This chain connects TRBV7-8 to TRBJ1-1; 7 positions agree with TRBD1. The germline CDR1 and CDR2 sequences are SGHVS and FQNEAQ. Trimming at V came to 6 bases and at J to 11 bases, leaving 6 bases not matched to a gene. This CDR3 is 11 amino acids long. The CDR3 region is CASSPGTVAFF. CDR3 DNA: TGTGCCAGCAGTCCCGGGACAGTCGCTTTCTTT.

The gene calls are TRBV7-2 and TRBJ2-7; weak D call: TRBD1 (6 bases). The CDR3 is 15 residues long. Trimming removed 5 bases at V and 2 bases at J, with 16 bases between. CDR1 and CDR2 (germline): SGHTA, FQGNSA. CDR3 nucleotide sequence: TGTGCCAGCAGCCCTCAACAGGGTATCCCCTACGAGCAGTACTTC. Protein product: CASSPQQGIPYEQYF.

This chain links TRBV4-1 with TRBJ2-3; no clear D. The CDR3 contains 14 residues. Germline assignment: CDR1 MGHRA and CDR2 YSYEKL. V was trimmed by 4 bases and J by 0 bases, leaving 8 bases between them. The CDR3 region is CASSRVGSTDTQYF. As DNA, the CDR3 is TGCGCCAGCAGCCGGGTCGGGAGCACAGATACGCAGTATTTT.

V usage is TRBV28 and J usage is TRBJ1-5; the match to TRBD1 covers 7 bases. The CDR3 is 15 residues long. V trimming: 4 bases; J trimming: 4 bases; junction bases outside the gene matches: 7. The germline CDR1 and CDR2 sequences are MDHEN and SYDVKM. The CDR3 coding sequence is TGTGCCAGCAGTTCTTTACAGGGGACAAATCAGCCCCAGCATTTT. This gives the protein CASSSLQGTNQPQHF.

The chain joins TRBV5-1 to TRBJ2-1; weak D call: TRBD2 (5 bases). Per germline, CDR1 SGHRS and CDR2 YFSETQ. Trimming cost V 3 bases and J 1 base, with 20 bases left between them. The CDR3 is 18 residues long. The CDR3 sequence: CASSSGGLSTFSYNEQFF. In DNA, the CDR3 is TGCGCCAGCAGCTCTGGCGGACTTTCTACTTTTTCCTACAATGAGCAGTTCTTC.

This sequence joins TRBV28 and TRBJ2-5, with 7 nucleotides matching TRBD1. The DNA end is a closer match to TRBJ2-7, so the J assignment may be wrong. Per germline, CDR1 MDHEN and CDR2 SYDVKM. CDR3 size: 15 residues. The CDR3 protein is CASSLQGSGYYEQYF. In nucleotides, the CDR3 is TGTGCCAGCAGTCTACAGGGGAGTGGGTACTACGAGCAGTACTTC.

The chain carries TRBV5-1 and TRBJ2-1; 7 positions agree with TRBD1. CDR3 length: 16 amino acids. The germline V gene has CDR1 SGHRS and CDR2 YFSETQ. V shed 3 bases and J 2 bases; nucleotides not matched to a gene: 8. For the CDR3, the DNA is TGCGCCAGCAGCTCCTCACGGGACAGACCCTACAATGAGCAGTTCTTC. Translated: CASSSSRDRPYNEQFF.

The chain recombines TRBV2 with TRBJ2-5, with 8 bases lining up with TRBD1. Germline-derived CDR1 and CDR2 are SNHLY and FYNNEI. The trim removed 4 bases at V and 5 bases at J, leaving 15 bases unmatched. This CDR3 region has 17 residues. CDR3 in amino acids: CASSALFSGGAGETQYF. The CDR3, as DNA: TGTGCCAGCAGTGCCCTTTTTTCAGGGGGCGCGGGGGAGACCCAGTACTTC.

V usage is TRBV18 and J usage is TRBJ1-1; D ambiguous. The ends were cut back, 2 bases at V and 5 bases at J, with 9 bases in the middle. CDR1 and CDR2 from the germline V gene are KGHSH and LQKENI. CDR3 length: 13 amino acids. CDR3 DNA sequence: TGTGCCAGCTCACCATCCGGGTATACTGAAGCTTTCTTT. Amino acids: CASSPSGYTEAFF.

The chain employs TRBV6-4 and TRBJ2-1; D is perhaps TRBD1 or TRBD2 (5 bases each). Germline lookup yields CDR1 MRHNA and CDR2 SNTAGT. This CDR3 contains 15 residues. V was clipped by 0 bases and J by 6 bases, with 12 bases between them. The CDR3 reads CASSDSGTPPNEQFF. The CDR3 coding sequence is TGTGCCAGCAGTGACTCCGGGACCCCCCCCAATGAGCAGTTCTTC.

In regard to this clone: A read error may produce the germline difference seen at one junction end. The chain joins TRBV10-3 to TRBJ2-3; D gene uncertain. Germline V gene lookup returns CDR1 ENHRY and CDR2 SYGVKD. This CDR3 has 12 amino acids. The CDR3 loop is CAIRDPPDTQYF. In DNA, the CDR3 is TGTGCCATCCGTGACCCCCCAGATACGCAGTATTTT.

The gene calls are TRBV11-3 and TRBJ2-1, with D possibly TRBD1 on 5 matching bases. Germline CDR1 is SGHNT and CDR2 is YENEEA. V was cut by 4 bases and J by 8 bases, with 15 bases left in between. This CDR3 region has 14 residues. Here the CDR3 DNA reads TGTGCCAGCAGCTCCTCCCCAGGGATGCATGAGCAGTTCTTC. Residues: CASSSSPGMHEQFF.

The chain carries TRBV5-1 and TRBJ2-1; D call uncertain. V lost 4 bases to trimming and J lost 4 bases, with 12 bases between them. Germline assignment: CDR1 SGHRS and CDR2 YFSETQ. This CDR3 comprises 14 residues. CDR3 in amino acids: CASSPLGRYNEQFF. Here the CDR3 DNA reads TGCGCCAGCAGCCCCCTCGGTCGGTACAATGAGCAGTTCTTC. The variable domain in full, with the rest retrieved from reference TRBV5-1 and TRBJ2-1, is KAGVTQTPRYLIKTRGQQVTLSCSPISGHRSVSWYQQTPGQGLQFLFEYFSETQRNKGNFPGRFSGRQFSNSRSEMNVSTLELGDSALYLCASSPLGRYNEQFFGPGTRLTVL.

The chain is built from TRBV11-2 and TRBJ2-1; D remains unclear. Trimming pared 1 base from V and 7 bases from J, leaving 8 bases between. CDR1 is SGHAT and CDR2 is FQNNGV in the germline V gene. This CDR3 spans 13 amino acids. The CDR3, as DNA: TGTGCCAGCAGCTTAGGGGCTGGTAATGAGCAGTTCTTC. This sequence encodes CASSLGAGNEQFF.

This CDR3 reads CAISVSGRTYEQYF. The CDR3, as DNA: TGTGCCATCAGTGTAAGTGGGCGCACCTACGAGCAGTACTTC. The genes are TRBV10-3 and TRBJ2-7; D call uncertain. V lost 4 bases and J 2 bases, leaving 12 bases between the germline ends. Germline V CDR1 and CDR2: ENHRY, SYGVKD. CDR3 length: 14 residues.

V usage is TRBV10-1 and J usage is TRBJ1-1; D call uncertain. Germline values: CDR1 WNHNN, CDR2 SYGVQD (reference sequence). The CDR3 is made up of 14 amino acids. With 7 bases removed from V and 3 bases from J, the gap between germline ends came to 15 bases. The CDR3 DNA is TGCGCCAGCACGAGGGCACCGGAGGACACTGAAGCTTTCTTT. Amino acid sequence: CASTRAPEDTEAFF.

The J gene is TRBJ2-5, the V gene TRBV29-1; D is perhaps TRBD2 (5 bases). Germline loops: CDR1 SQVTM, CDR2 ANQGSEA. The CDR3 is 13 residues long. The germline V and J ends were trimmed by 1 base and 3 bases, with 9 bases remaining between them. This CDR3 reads CSVEARGKETQYF. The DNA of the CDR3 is TGCAGCGTTGAAGCACGAGGGAAAGAGACCCAGTACTTC. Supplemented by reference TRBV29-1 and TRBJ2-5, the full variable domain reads SAVISQKPSRDICQRGTSLTIQCQVDSQVTMMFWYRQQPGQSLTLIATANQGSEATYESGFVIDKFPISRPNLTFSTLTVSNMSPEDSSIYLCSVEARGKETQYFGPGTRLLVL.

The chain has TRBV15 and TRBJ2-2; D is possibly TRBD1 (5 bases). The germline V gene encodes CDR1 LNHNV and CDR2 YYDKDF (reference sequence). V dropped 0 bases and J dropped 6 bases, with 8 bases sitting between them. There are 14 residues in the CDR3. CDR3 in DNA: TGTGCCACCAGCAGAGATTCAGGGCCCGGGGAGCTGTTTTTT. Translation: CATSRDSGPGELFF. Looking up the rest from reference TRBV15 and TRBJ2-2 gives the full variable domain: DAMVIQNPRYQVTQFGKPVTLSCSQTLNHNVMYWYQQKSSQAPKLLFHYYDKDFNNEADTPDNFQSRRPNTSFCFLDIRSPGLGDTAMYLCATSRDSGPGELFFGEGSRLTVL.

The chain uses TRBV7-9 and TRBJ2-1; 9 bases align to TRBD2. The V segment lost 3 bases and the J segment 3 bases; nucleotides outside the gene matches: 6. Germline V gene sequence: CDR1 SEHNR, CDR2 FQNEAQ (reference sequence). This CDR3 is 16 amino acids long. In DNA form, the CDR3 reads TGTGCCAGCAGCTTCAGAAGACTAGCGGTCTACAATGAGCAGTTCTTC. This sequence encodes CASSFRRLAVYNEQFF.

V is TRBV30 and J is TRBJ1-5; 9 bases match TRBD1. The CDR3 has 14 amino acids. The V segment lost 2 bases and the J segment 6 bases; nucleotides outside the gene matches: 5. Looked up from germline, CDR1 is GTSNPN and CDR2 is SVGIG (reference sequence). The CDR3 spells CAWSTGQGSQPQHF. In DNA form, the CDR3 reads TGTGCCTGGAGTACCGGACAGGGGAGTCAGCCCCAGCATTTT. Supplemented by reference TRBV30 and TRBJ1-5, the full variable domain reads SQTIHQWPATLVQPVGSPLSLECTVEGTSNPNLYWYRQAAGRGLQLLFYSVGIGQISSEVPQNLSASRPQDRQFILSSKKLLLSDSGFYLCAWSTGQGSQPQHFGDGTRLSIL.